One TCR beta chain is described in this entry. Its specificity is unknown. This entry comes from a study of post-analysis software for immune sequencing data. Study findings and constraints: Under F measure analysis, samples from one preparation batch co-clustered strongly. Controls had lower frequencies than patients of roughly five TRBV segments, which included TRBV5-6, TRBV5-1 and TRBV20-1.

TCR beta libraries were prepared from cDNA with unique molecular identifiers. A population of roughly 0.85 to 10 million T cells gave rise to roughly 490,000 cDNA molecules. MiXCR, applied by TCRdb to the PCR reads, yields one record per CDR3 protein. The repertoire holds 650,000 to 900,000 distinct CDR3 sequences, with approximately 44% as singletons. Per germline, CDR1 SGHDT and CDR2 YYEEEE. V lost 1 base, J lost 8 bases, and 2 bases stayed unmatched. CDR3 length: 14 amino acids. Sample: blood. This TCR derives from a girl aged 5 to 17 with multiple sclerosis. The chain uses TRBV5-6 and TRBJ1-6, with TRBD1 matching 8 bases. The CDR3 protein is CASSLTGGDSPLHF. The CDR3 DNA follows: TGTGCCAGCAGCTTGACAGGGGGGGATTCACCCCTCCACTTT.